This TCR beta chain was observed in a study of STAT5B mutations in CD4+ large granular lymphocyte leukemia. The CDR3 sequence is 17 residues long. Trimming cost V 5 bases and J 0 bases; bases outside gene matches: 10. Germline CDR1 SGHNT, CDR2 YYREEE (reference sequence). The repertoire was sequenced with immunoSEQ multiplex PCR; TCRdb's copy has only in-frame clones and lacks some. The sample has about 24,000 clones; roughly 70% are singletons. The receptor's source is a human donor in good health. Sample: CD4+ T cells from blood buffy coats. The chain links TRBV5-4 to TRBJ1-1, with TRBD1 identical over 10 bases. The chain's CDR3 is CASRSNRDRGLNTEAFF. The CDR3 DNA reads as TGTGCCAGCAGATCGAACCGGGACAGGGGATTGAACACTGAAGCTTTCTTT.